This TCR beta chain was recovered during a study of post-analysis software for immune sequencing data. Overall study: Both relapsing-remitting and secondary progressive multiple sclerosis featured among the disease courses, as did progressive-relapsing multiple sclerosis. Study-wide findings and caveats: Strong co-clustering by F measure was evident for samples that had been prepared in the same batch. People with multiple sclerosis had a significantly lower normalized Chao1 diversity than controls did. Four or five TRBV segments, including TRBV5-6, TRBV5-1 and TRBV20-1, were more frequent in patients than controls.

In this sample, this clonotype turned up a few times. Its antigen is not identified. Included in the TCR beta cDNA libraries were unique molecular identifiers. Some 500,000 cDNA molecules were recovered from an input of about 1 to 10 million T cells. Each CDR3 protein gets one entry after TCRdb re-called the PCR reads with MiXCR. In the table there are roughly 400,000 distinct CDR3 sequences, roughly 40% of which are singletons. The V and J ends lost 5 bases and 6 bases respectively, with 16 bases between them. Germline assignment: CDR1 MNHEY and CDR2 SVGAGI. The CDR3 is 15 residues long. The TCR comes from a girl aged 2-10 years with multiple sclerosis. The source material was blood. The chain recombines TRBV6-5 with TRBJ2-2; a weak D match, TRBD2 (5 bases). The CDR3 nucleotides are TGTGCCAGCAGTAGATCTCGGGAAATAGCCGGGGAGCTGTTTTTT. It specifies CASSRSREIAGELFF.